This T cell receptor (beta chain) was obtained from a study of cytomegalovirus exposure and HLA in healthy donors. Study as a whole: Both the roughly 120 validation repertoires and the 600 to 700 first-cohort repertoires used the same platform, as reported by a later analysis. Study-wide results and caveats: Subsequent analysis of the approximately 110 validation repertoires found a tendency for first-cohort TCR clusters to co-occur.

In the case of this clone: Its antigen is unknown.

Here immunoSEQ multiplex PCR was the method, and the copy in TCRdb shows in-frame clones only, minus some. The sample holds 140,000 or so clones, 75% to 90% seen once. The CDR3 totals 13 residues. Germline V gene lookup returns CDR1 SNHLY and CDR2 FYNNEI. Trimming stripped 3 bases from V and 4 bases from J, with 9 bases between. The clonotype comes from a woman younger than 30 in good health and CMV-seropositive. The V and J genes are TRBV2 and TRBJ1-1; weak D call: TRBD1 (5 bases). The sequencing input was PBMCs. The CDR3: CASSDRVGTEAFF. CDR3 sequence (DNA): TGTGCCAGCAGTGACAGGGTGGGCACTGAAGCTTTCTTT.